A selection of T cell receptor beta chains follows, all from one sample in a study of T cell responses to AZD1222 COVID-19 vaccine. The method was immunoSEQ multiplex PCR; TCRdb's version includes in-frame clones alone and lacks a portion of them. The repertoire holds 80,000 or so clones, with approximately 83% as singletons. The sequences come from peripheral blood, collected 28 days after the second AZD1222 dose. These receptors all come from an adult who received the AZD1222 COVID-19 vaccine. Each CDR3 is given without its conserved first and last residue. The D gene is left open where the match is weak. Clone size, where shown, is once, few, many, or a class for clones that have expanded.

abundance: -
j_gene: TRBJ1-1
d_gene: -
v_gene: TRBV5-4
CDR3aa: ASSLGPEAF

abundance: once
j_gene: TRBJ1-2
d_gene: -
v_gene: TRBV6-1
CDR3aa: ASSVGGALGYT

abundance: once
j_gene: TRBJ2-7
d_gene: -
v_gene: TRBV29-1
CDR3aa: SVRTESYEQY

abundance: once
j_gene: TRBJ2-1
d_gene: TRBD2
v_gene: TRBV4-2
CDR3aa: ASSQDFTSGGNEQF

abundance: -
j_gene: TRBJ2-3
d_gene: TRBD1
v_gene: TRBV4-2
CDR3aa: ASSLSGTGPTDTQY

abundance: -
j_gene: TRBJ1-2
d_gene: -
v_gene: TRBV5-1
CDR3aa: ASSLEGRGYT

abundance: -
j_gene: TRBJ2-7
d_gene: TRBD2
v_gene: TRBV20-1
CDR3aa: SASIAGQSYEQY

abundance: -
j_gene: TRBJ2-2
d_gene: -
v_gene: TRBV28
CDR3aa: ASSLTPGELF

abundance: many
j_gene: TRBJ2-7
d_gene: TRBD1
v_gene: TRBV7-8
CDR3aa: ASSYGTGVSYEQY

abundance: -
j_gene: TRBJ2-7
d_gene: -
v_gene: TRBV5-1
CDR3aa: ASSFRGGAYEQY

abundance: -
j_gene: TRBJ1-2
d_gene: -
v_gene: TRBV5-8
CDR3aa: ASSSELTRGGGYT

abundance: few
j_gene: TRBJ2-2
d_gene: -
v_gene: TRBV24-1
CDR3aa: ATSHPGPGTTGELF

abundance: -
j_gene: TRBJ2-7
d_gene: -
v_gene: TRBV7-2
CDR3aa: ASSAAAYEQY

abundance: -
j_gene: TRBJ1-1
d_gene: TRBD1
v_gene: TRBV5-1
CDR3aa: ASSSTGDWTEAF

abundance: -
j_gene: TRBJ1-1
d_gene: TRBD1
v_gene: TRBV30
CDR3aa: ASSTGTEAF

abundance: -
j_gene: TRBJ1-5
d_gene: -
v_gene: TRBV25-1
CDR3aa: ASSGIESYNQPQH

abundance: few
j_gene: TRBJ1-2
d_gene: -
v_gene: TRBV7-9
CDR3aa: ASSLSSGFPIGT

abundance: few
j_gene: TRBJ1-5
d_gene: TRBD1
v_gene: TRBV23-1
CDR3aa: ANPTGTGAQEEIGINQPQH

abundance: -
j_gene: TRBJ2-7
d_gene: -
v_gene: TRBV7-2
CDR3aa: ASSSDSDGGRYEQY

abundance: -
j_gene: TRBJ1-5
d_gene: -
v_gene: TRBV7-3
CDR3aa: ASSPQGLGRSNQPQH

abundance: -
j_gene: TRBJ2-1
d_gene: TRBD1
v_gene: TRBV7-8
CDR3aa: ASRGQGNNEQF

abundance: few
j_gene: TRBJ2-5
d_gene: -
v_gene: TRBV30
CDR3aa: AWSSVLRETQY